Listed below are T cell receptor beta chains from one sample, sequenced in a study of graft-versus-host responses after intestinal transplantation. Data came from immunoSEQ multiplex PCR; TCRdb stores just in-frame clones and leaves some out. This sample yields 99,000 or so clones, of which more than 75% are seen a single time; 0.7% to 0.9% belongs to the top ten. No antigen has been identified for these receptors. Sequenced material: unstimulated CD4+ T cells sorted from spleen or lymph node cells, taken before intestinal transplant. The source of these receptors is a human donor who received an intestinal transplant. Both conserved end residues are part of each CDR3. Each record gives: clone size, D gene, J gene, V gene, CDR3 DNA, CDR3 protein. D genes are given only for firm matches. Expanded clones get a size class; other rows say once, few or many, or leave the size out.

>.|TRBD1|TRBJ1-4|TRBV29-1
TGCAGCGCCCGACAGGGCGTGGAAAAACTGTTTTTT
CSARQGVEKLFF
>.|TRBD1|TRBJ2-1|TRBV5-1
TGCGCCAGCAGCTTGGGACAGGGAGTGGATGAGCAGTTCTTC
CASSLGQGVDEQFF
>.|.|TRBJ2-5|TRBV6-1
TGTGCCAGCAGTGAAGCGCGAGAGACCCAGTACTTC
CASSEARETQYF
>.|.|TRBJ1-6|TRBV6-5
TGTGCCAGCAGATGGGACGAGGTTTCACCCCTCCACTTT
CASRWDEVSPLHF
>few|.|TRBJ1-3|TRBV6-5
TGTGCCAGCAGTCCCGTCTCTGGAAACACCATATATTTT
CASSPVSGNTIYF
>.|TRBD2|TRBJ2-7|TRBV7-2
TGTGCCAGCAGCTTCCAAGCGGGGAGGTACGAGCAGTACTTC
CASSFQAGRYEQYF
>.|.|TRBJ2-5|TRBV18
TGTGCCAGCTCACCACGCAGGGGCCAGGAGACCCAGTACTTC
CASSPRRGQETQYF
>few|TRBD1|TRBJ2-7|TRBV30
TGTGCCTGGAGGGGACGGGACAGGGCCTCCTACGAGCAGTACTTC
CAWRGRDRASYEQYF
>.|TRBD2|TRBJ2-3|TRBV10-3
TGTGCCATCAGTGAAACTAGCGGAAACGCAGATACGCAGTATTTT
CAISETSGNADTQYF
>many|TRBD1|TRBJ1-2|TRBV18
TGTGCCAGCTCAAACCAGGGGGGCCAGGGCTACACCTTC
CASSNQGGQGYTF
>.|.|TRBJ2-1|TRBV14
TGTGCCAGCAGCCAAGAACTTAGGACCAATGAGCAGTTCTTC
CASSQELRTNEQFF
>once|.|TRBJ2-7|TRBV11-3
TGTGCCAGCAGCTTAGGACAAATCTACGAGCAGTACTTC
CASSLGQIYEQYF
>.|TRBD2|TRBJ2-5|TRBV4-2
TGTGCCAGCAGCCAAGATACCGGGAGGGGTGAGGTCCAGTACTTC
CASSQDTGRGEVQYF
>.|TRBD1|TRBJ2-5|TRBV7-3
TGTGCCAGCAGCCACGGGACAGGGGAGACCCAGTACTTC
CASSHGTGETQYF